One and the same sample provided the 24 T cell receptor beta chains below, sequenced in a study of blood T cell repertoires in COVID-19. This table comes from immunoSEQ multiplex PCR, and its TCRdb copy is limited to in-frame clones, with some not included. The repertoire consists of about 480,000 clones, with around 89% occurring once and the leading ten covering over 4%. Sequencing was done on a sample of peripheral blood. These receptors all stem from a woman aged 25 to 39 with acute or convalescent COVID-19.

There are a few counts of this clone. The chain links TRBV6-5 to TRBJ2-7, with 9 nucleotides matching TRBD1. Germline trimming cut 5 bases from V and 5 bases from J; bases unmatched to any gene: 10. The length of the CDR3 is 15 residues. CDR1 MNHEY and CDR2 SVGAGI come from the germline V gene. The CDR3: CASSTGQGITDEQYF. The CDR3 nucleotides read TGTGCCAGCAGTACCGGACAGGGGATAACTGACGAGCAGTACTTC.

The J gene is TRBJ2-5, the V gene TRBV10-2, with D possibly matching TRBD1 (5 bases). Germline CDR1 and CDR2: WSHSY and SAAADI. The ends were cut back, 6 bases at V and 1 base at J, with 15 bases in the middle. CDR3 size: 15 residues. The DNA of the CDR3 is TGCGCCAGCAGGAAGGGAATTGGGGCCCAAGAGACCCAGTACTTC. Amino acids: CASRKGIGAQETQYF.

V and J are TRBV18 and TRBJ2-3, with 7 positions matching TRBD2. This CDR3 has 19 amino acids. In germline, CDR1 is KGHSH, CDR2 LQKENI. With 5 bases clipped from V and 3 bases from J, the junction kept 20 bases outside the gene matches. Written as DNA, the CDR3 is TGTGCCAGCTCAAGGGACTACGACCTAACTTGGGGCTTTACAGATACGCAGTATTTT. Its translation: CASSRDYDLTWGFTDTQYF.

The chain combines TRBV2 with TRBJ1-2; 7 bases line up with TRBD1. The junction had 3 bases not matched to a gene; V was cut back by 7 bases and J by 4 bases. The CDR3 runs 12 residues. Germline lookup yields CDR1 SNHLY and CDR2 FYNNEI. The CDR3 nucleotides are TGTGCCAGCATCGACAGGGTCTATGGCTACACCTTC. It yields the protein CASIDRVYGYTF.

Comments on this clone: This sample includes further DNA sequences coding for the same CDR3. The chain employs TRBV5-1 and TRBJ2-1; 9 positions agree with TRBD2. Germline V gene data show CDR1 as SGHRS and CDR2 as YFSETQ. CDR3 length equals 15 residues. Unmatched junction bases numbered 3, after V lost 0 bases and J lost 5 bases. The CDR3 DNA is TGCGCCAGCAGCTTGGTTGCGGGGGGGAACAATGAGCAGTTCTTC. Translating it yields CASSLVAGGNNEQFF. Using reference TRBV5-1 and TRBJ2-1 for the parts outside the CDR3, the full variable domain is KAGVTQTPRYLIKTRGQQVTLSCSPISGHRSVSWYQQTPGQGLQFLFEYFSETQRNKGNFPGRFSGRQFSNSRSEMNVSTLELGDSALYLCASSLVAGGNNEQFFGPGTRLTVL.

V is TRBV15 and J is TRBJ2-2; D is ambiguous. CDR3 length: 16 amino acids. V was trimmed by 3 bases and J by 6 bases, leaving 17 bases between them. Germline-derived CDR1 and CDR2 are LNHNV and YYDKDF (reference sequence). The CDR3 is CATSSPILSGSGELFF. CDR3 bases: TGTGCCACCAGCAGTCCTATCCTTTCAGGTTCCGGGGAGCTGTTTTTT.

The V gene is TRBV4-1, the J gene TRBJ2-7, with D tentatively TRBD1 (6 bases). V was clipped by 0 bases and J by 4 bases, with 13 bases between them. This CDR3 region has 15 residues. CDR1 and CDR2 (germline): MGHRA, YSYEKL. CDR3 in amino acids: CASSQEWPGEYEQYF. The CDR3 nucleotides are TGCGCCAGCAGCCAAGAGTGGCCAGGGGAGTACGAGCAGTACTTC.

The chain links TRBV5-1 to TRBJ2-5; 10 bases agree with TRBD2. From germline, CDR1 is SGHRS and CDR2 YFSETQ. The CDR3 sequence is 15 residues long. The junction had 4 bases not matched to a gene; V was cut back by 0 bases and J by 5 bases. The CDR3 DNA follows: TGCGCCAGCAGCTTGGAACTAGCGGGGAGGGAGACCCAGTACTTC. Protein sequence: CASSLELAGRETQYF.

The CDR3 is CASSVSETGDIISSSYNEQFF. The CDR3 DNA sequence: TGTGCCAGCAGCGTATCGGAGACAGGGGATATCATCTCGAGCTCCTACAATGAGCAGTTCTTC. V gene TRBV9 combines with J gene TRBJ2-1; 8 bases line up with TRBD1. Germline V gives CDR1 SGDLS, CDR2 YYNGEE. CDR3 length: 21 amino acids. V lost 1 base and J lost 0; bases outside the gene matches: 18. Supplemented by reference TRBV9 and TRBJ2-1, the full variable domain reads DSGVTQTPKHLITATGQRVTLRCSPRSGDLSVYWYQQSLDQGLQFLIQYYNGEERAKGNILERFSAQQFPDLHSELNLSSLELGDSALYFCASSVSETGDIISSSYNEQFFGPGTRLTVL.

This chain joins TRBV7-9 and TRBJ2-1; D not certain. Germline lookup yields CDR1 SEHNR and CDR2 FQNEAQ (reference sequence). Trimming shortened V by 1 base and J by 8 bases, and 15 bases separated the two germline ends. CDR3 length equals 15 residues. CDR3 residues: CASSLDLADFDEQFF. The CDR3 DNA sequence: TGTGCCAGCAGCTTAGACCTTGCGGATTTCGATGAGCAGTTCTTC.

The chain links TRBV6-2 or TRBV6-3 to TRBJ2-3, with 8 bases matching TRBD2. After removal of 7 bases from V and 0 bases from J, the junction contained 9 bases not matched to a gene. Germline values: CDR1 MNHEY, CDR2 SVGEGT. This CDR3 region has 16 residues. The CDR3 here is CASTPPGGGSTDTQYF. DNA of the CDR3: TGTGCCAGCACCCCCCCCGGGGGGGGGAGCACAGATACGCAGTATTTT.

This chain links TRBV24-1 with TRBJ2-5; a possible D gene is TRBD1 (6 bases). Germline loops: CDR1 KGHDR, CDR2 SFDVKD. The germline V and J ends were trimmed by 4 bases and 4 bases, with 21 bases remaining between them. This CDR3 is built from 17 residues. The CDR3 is CATSDPRTARERETQYF. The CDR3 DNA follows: TGTGCCACCAGTGACCCCAGGACAGCAAGAGAGAGAGAGACCCAGTACTTC.

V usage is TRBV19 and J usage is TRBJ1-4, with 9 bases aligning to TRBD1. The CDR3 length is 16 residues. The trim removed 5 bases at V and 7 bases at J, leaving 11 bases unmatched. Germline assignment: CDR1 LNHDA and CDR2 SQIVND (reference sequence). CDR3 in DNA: TGTGCCAGTAGTCCGGGACAGGGTTTCAGTTTTGAAAAACTGTTTTTT. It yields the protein CASSPGQGFSFEKLFF.

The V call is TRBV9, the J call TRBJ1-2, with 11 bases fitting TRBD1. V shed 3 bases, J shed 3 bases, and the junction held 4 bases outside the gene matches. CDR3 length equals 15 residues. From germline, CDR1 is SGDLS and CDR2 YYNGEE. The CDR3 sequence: CASSGGQGGDYGYTF. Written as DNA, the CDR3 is TGTGCCAGCAGCGGGGGACAGGGGGGCGACTATGGCTACACCTTC.

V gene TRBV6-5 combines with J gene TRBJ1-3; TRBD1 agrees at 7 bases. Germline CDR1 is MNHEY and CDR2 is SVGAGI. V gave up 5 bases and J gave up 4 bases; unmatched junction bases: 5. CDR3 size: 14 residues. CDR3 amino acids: CASSRGTVGNTIYF. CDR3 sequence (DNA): TGTGCCAGCAGTCGGGGGACAGTCGGAAACACCATATATTTT.

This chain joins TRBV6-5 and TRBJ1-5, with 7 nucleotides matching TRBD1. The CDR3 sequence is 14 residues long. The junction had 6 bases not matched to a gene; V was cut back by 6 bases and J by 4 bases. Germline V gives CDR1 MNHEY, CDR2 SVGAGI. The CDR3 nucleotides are TGTGCCAGCAGGACAGGGACACTTAATCAGCCCCAGCATTTT. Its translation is CASRTGTLNQPQHF.

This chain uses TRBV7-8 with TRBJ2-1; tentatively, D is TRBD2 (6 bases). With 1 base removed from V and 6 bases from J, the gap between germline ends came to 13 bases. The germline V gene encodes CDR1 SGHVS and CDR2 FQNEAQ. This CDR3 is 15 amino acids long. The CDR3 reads CASSLGTGVGNEQFF. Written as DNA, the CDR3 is TGTGCCAGCAGCTTAGGAACGGGGGTGGGCAATGAGCAGTTCTTC.

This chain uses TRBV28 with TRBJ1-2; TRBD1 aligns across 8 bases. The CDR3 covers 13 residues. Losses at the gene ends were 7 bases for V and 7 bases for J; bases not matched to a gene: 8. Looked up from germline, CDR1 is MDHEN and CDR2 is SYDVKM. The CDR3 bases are TGTGCCAGCAAGTCAGGGGGCCCTCGTGGCTACACCTTC. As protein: CASKSGGPRGYTF.

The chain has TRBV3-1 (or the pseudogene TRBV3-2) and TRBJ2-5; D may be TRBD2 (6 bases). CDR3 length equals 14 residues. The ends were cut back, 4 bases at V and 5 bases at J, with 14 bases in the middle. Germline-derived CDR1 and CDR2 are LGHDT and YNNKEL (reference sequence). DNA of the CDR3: TGTGCCAGCAGCCCCCTCGGGAGAGCGGAGACCCAGTACTTC. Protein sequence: CASSPLGRAETQYF.

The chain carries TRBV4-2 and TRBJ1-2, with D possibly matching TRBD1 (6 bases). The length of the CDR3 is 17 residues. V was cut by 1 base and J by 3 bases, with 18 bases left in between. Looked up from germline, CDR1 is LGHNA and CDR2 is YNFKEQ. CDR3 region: CASSQGTRQDYYYGYTF. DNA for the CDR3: TGTGCCAGCAGCCAAGGGACTAGACAGGACTACTACTATGGCTACACCTTC.

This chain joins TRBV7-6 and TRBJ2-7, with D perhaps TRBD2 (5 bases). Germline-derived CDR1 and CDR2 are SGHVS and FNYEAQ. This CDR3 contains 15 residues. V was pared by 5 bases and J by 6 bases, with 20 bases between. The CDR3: CASSPTRSPWVEQYF. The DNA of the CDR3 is TGTGCCAGCAGCCCAACTAGGTCCCCTTGGGTCGAGCAGTACTTC. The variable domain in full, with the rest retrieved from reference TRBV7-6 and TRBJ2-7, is GAGVSQSPRYKVTKRGQDVALRCDPISGHVSLYWYRQALGQGPEFLTYFNYEAQQDKSGLPNDRFSAERPEGSISTLTIQRTEQRDSAMYRCASSPTRSPWVEQYFGPGTRLTVT.

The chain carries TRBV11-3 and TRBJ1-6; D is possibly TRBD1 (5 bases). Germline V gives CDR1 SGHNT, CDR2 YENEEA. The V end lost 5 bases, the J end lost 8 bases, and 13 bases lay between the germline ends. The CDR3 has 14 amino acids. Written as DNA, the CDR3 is TGTGCCAGCAGCGTTACTCGGGGGGATTCACCCCTCCACTTT. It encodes CASSVTRGDSPLHF.

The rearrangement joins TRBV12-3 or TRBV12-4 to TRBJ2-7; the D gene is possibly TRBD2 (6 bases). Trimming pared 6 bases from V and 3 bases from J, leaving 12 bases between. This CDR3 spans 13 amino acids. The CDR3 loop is CASRPGTVYEQYF. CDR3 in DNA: TGTGCCAGCAGGCCCGGGACTGTCTACGAGCAGTACTTC.

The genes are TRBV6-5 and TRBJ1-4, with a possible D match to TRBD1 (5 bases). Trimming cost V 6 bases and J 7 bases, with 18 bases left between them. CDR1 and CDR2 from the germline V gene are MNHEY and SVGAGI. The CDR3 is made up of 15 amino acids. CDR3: CASRDTGREGEKLFF. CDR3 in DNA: TGTGCCAGCAGAGATACAGGTCGGGAGGGTGAAAAACTGTTTTTT.